The source of this T cell receptor beta chain is a study of T-cell reconstitution after alpha-beta-depleted transplantation in children. A TCRbeta library incorporating unique molecular identifiers was prepared. TCRdb ran MiXCR on the PCR reads and lists one entry per CDR3 protein. The sample includes tens of thousands of distinct CDR3 sequences, 9.2% of them seen just once. In the case of this clonotype: No antigen is known for it.

CDR1 is MGHRA and CDR2 is YSYEKL in the germline V gene. V was cut by 1 base and J by 5 bases, with 9 bases left in between. The CDR3 runs 14 residues. Study-wide points: Newly generated T cells supplied most T-cell counts and diversity one year post-transplant.

The receptor comes from a male patient between 2 and 10 years old who had a stem cell transplant for chronic granulomatous disease, so the T cells may come from the graft donor. Sequencing used PBMCs, mostly from graft donor cells, obtained 60 days after TCRalphabeta/CD19-depleted stem cell transplant. This rearrangement joins TRBV4-1 to TRBJ1-5; D is ambiguous. The CDR3 sequence is CASSQVSPHQPQHF. The CDR3 nucleotides read TGCGCCAGCAGCCAAGTTAGCCCCCATCAGCCCCAGCATTTT.